Listed below are T cell receptor beta chains from one sample, sequenced in a study of blood T cell repertoires in COVID-19. Data came from immunoSEQ multiplex PCR; TCRdb stores just in-frame clones and leaves some out. The sample consists of some 250,000 clones, 70% to 90% of them appearing once. The source material was peripheral blood. The receptors here all came from a woman aged 30 to 39 with acute or convalescent COVID-19. CDR3s include the opening cysteine and the closing phenylalanine or tryptophan. A D gene is named only where the DNA matches it firmly. The size field is filled for only some rows; it gives once, few, many or a size class.

v_call	clone_size	d_call	j_call	cdr3_nt	cdr3_aa
TRBV10-3	few	TRBD1	TRBJ2-7	TGTGCCACCGGGACAGTGAGCTACGAGCAGTACTTC	CATGTVSYEQYF
TRBV6-6	-	-	TRBJ1-2	TGTGCCAGCAGTGATAGGGGAGGGCCGAACGAGGGCTACACCTTC	CASSDRGGPNEGYTF
TRBV4-1	-	TRBD1	TRBJ1-2	TGCGCCAGCAGCAGCTGGGACAGTAAAGGTGGCTACACCTTC	CASSSWDSKGGYTF
TRBV7-9	-	TRBD2	TRBJ2-5	TGTGCCAGCAGCTTAGTTCCTAGCGGGAGCTCGGAGACCCAGTACTTC	CASSLVPSGSSETQYF
TRBV5-6	-	TRBD2	TRBJ2-3	TGTGCCAGCAGCTTGTTTAGCGGGCTTGGGCGGGATACGCAGTATTTT	CASSLFSGLGRDTQYF
TRBV6-5	-	-	TRBJ1-6	TGTGCCACGTCCCACAGGGTTGATTCACCCCTCCACTTT	CATSHRVDSPLHF
TRBV6-5	-	TRBD2	TRBJ2-1	TGTGCCAGCGTGGCTAGCGGCTACAATGAGCAGTTCTTC	CASVASGYNEQFF
TRBV7-9	-	TRBD2	TRBJ2-7	TGTGCCAGCAGCTTAGGCGGGGGGACCTACGAGCAGTACTTC	CASSLGGGTYEQYF
TRBV6-5	-	TRBD2	TRBJ2-3	TGTGCCAGCAGGGCGACTAGCGGACTCACAGATACGCAGTATTTT	CASRATSGLTDTQYF
TRBV30	-	-	TRBJ2-1	TGTGCCTGGAGTAAGTCACGGTATGAGCAGTTCTTC	CAWSKSRYEQFF
TRBV11-3	-	TRBD1	TRBJ1-1	TGTGCCAGCAGCTTAGGATGGGACAGGGGGCGCGGTGGCACTGAAGCTTTCTTT	CASSLGWDRGRGGTEAFF
TRBV30	-	-	TRBJ1-2	TGTGCCTGGAGTGTACTAATTAACTATGGCTACACCTTC	CAWSVLINYGYTF
TRBV6-5	-	TRBD1	TRBJ1-2	TGTGCCAGCAGTTACTTACAGGGGGGCGGCTACACCTTC	CASSYLQGGGYTF
TRBV4-1	-	-	TRBJ1-3	TGCGCCCAGCAGGCATCACCGGCATTACTCTCTGGAAACACCATATATTTT	CAQQASPALLSGNTIYF
TRBV5-6	-	TRBD1	TRBJ1-1	TGTGCCAGCAGCTTGGAGGGGGCCCTCGCTGAAGCTTTCTTT	CASSLEGALAEAFF
TRBV27	few	-	TRBJ1-3	TGTGCCAGCAGCCCCTTTGTCTCTGGAAACACCATATATTTT	CASSPFVSGNTIYF
TRBV12-5	-	-	TRBJ2-1	TGTGCTAGTGGTTTGCTCCCCCCCCCTGAGCAGTTCTTC	CASGLLPPPEQFF
TRBV30	-	-	TRBJ1-2	TGTGCCTGGAGTGTAAGGGGGGGAACAGGAACATATGGCTACACCTTC	CAWSVRGGTGTYGYTF
TRBV20-1	-	TRBD2	TRBJ2-7	TGCAGTGCTAGTACCCTAGCGGACTCCGAGCAGTACTTC	CSASTLADSEQYF
TRBV21-1	-	-	TRBJ2-5	TGTGCCAGCAGCAAAGTTCTAGCCCAAGAGACCCAGTACTTC	CASSKVLAQETQYF
TRBV4-3	-	TRBD2	TRBJ2-5	TGCGCCAGCAGCCCGGGACTAGCGGAGGTGCCCCAAGAGACCCAGTACTTC	CASSPGLAEVPQETQYF
TRBV7-8	-	-	TRBJ2-1	TGTGCCAGCAGCTTATTGGTGAGCGGGTCTAATGAGCAGTTCTTC	CASSLLVSGSNEQFF
TRBV6-6	once	-	TRBJ1-4	TGTGCCAGCAGGGGGACTGCAACTAATGAAAAACTGTTTTTT	CASRGTATNEKLFF
TRBV7-9	-	-	TRBJ1-1	TGTGCCAGCAGCCCGAAGGGGCCGATTGAAGCTTTCTTT	CASSPKGPIEAFF
TRBV19	once	-	TRBJ2-1	TGTGCCAGTAGTATTTCGCCAGGGTTGGATGAGCAGTTCTTC	CASSISPGLDEQFF
TRBV11-3	-	TRBD1	TRBJ2-6	TGTGCCAGCAGCATCCCCGGGACAGGGTACTCTGGGGCCAACGTCCTGACTTTC	CASSIPGTGYSGANVLTF
TRBV7-2	once	TRBD1	TRBJ1-3	TGTGCCAGCAGCAATCAGGGGGCGCCTGGAAACACCATATATTTT	CASSNQGAPGNTIYF
TRBV6-5	once	TRBD1	TRBJ1-5	TGTGCCAGCAAGGGGGCACGGTATCAGCCCCAGCATTTT	CASKGARYQPQHF
TRBV12-3/TRBV12-4	few	TRBD1	TRBJ2-7	TGTGCCAGCAGTAAGGACAGGGCCTACGAGCAGTACTTC	CASSKDRAYEQYF
TRBV2	-	TRBD2	TRBJ2-7	TGTGCCAGCAGTGAAGTTTCTAGCGGGAAGAACGAGCAGTACTTC	CASSEVSSGKNEQYF
TRBV7-2	-	TRBD2	TRBJ2-7	TGTGCCAGCAGCTTAGTAGAGGGAGGGTACGAGCAGTACTTC	CASSLVEGGYEQYF
TRBV19	-	-	TRBJ1-3	TGTGCCAGTAGTATGTGGGGCGGTCGGTCAGGAAACACCATATATTTT	CASSMWGGRSGNTIYF
TRBV19	few	-	TRBJ1-6	TGTGCCAGTAGTATCGGGGATAATTCACCCCTCCACTTT	CASSIGDNSPLHF
TRBV9	-	-	TRBJ1-2	TGTGCCAGCAGCCCCTACGGGAGGTGGTATGGCTACACCTTC	CASSPYGRWYGYTF
TRBV6-4	-	-	TRBJ2-5	TGTGCCAGCAGTAGTCACTCGGGCGGGATAGAGACCCAGTACTTC	CASSSHSGGIETQYF
TRBV6-2/TRBV6-3	-	TRBD1	TRBJ2-4	TGTGCCAGCAGTCAGGGGGCTTACATTCAGTACTTC	CASSQGAYIQYF
TRBV19	few	-	TRBJ1-1	TGTGCCAGTAGTCGTATCGGCACTGAAGCTTTCTTT	CASSRIGTEAFF
TRBV9	once	-	TRBJ2-3	TGTGCCAGCAGCGTAGTGGGCTGGAGCACAGATACGCAGTATTTT	CASSVVGWSTDTQYF
TRBV15	-	-	TRBJ1-5	TGTGCCACCAGATTTGGGGCTTCGGGCAATCAGCCCCAGCATTTT	CATRFGASGNQPQHF
TRBV12-3/TRBV12-4	-	-	TRBJ2-5	TGTGCCAGCAGTCCTTTCGGTGAGACCCAGTACTTC	CASSPFGETQYF
TRBV6-1	-	TRBD2	TRBJ2-7	TGTGCCAGCAGTGACCGGATGACTAGCGGGTTTACCTACGAGCAGTACTTC	CASSDRMTSGFTYEQYF
TRBV30	-	TRBD2	TRBJ2-7	TGTGCCTGGAGTGTACGACTAGCGGGGGCCTACGAGCAGTACTTC	CAWSVRLAGAYEQYF